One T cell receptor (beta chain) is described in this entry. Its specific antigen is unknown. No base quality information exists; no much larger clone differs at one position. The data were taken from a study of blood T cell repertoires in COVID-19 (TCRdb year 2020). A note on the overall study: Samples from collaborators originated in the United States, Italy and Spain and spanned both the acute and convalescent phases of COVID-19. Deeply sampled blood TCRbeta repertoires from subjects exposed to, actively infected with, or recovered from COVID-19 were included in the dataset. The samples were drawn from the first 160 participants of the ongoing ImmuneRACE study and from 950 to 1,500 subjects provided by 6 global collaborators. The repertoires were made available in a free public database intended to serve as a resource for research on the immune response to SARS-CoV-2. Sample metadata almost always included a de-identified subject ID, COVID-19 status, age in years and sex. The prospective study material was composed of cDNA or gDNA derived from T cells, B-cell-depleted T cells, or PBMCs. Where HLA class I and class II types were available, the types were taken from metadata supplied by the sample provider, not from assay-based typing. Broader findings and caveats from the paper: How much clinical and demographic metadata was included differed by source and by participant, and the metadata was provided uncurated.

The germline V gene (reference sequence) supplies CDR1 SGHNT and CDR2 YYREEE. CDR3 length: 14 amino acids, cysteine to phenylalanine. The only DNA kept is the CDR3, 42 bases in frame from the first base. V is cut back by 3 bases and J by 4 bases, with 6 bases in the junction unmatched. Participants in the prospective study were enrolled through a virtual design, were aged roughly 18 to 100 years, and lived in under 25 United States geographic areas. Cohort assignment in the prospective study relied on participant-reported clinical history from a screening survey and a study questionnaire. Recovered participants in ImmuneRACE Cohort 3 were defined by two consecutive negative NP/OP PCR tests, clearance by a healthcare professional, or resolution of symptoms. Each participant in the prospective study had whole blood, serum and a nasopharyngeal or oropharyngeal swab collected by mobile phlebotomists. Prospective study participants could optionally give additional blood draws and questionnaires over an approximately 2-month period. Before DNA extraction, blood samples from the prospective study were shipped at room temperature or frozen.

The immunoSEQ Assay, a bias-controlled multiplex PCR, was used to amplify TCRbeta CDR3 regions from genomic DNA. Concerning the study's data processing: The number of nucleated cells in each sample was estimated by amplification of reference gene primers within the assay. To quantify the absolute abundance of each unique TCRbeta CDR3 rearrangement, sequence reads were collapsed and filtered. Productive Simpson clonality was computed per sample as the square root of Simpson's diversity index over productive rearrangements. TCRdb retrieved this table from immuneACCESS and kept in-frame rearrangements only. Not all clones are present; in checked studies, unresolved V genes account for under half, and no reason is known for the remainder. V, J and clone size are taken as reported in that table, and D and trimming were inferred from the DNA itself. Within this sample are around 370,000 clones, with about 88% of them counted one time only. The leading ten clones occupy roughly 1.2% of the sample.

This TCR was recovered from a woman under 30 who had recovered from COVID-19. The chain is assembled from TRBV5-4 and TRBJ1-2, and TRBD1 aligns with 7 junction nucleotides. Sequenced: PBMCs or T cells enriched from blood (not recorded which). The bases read TGTGCCAGCAGCTCTAGACAGGGAGTCTATGGCTACACCTTC. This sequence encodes CASSSRQGVYGYTF.